This section outlines one TCR beta chain sequence together with its context. The table lists this clonotype with a few counts. It has no known antigen specificity. No much larger clone exists at a distance of one base, and base qualities are not known. This sample was included in a study of T cells in Graves' hyperthyroidism and ophthalmopathy (dated by TCRdb to about 2019). Notes on the research overall: Peripheral blood samples were taken at the time of initial diagnosis, prior to any treatment. An independent validation cohort of 18 to 20 hyperthyroidism patients and about 15 patients who later progressed to ophthalmopathy tested prospective prediction of ophthalmopathy. TCR Vbeta CDR3 sequencing of 120 to 150 peripheral blood samples (over 40 ophthalmopathy, 75 hyperthyroidism and about 17 progressor patients) is reported in the paper. Once sampling was done, hyperthyroidism patients were given methimazole at a starting dose of 30 mg daily, whereas ophthalmopathy patients were given high-dose intravenous methylprednisolone. The 100 discovery patients were randomly divided into training and test sets at a 7:3 ratio. In addition, the study compared T-cell repertoires in thyroid tissue and in blood from about six Graves' hyperthyroidism patients. A discovery cohort of 95 to 100 patients, about 44 with Graves' ophthalmopathy and approximately 55 with stable Graves' hyperthyroidism, was used to find distinguishing TCR V-J signatures. Results and caveats for the whole study, not just this receptor: No statistical method was used to fix the sample size in advance, and group allocation was not hidden from the investigators. A 13 V-J signature model separated ophthalmopathy from stable hyperthyroidism, with about 90% sensitivity and about 81% specificity in cross-validation and 80%/75% in testing. During validation, the model predicted progression to ophthalmopathy a median of about 5.9 months ahead of onset, with 70.59% sensitivity and 72% to 80% specificity. Most expanded thyroid clonotypes (frequency above 0.001) were also detected in blood, suggesting blood repertoires may reflect thyroid immune responses.

A patient counted as having stable Graves' hyperthyroidism if no progression to ophthalmopathy occurred over 18 months of follow-up. Hyperthyroidism patients were aged 18 to 65 years and newly diagnosed, with disease duration of less than 2 months. Any patient with an uncontrolled infection, another autoimmune disease, pregnancy or lactation was excluded. Diagnoses were based on clinical symptoms, serum thyroxine and TRAb, thyroid ultrasound and orbital computed tomography. PBMCs were isolated from about 10 ml of fresh peripheral blood by Ficoll-Paque density gradient centrifugation. Trizol reagent was used to extract total RNA, and RNA quality was then checked on an Agilent 2100 Bioanalyzer. The TCR beta CDR3 regions were amplified from RNA transcripts. The TCR CDR3 was subjected to a first round of RT-PCR using the HTBI primer set and the Qiagen OneStep RT-PCR kit. The libraries were constructed in a second round of multiplex PCR and then size-selected and purified. Paired-end sequencing of the libraries was performed with 100 bp reads on an Illumina HiSeq2000. On the study's bioinformatics: SOAPnuke was used to process the raw data, with reads discarded if the reads contained adapters or uncalled bases, had a mean Phred below 15, or lacked an exact constant-primer or identifier match. High-quality paired reads were merged with COPE v1.2.5, and unique nucleotide sequences were defined as clonotypes. MiTCR v1.1 was used to align the clonotypes against IMGT TRBV, TRBD and TRBJ reference segments. The analysis was restricted to V-J combinations with a frequency above 0.0001, which together covered 99% to 99.2% of the repertoires. A TCS score was defined as the ratio of F50 (clonal expansion) to E x V (chaos), with BLOSUM62-based TCRdist applied between CDR3 peptides within each V-J. Welch's t-statistics and random forest reduced some 510 V-J features to 10 to 15, which were used in a naive Bayes classifier (R e1071). The public sequencing data were trimmed at Q25 with fastp and processed into clonotypes with MiXCR by TCRdb, which kept only in-frame beta chains. Here each entry gathers all rows of one CDR3 protein and keeps the most common genes and DNA. TCRdb, rather than the study authors, made the V and J calls. The sample table holds 450,000 to 600,000 distinct CDR3 sequences, of which about 14% were seen once. 14% of the sample goes to the ten largest clones.

The germline V gene yields SGHDN for CDR1 and FVKESK for CDR2. Spanning cysteine to phenylalanine, the CDR3 consists of 16 amino acids. The kept DNA is CDR3 alone, 48 bases in frame from the first base. At the junction V is shortened by 4 bases and J by 7 bases; bases outside the gene matches: 14. Sample: blood. The V gene is TRBV14 and the J gene is TRBJ2-7, with 9 bases aligning to TRBD2. The TCR sequence derives from a woman in her thirties or forties with Graves' hyperthyroidism. This receptor has the CDR3 CASSPNGLAGLYEQYF. The base sequence is TGTGCCAGCAGCCCTAACGGCCTAGCGGGATTGTATGAGCAGTACTTC.